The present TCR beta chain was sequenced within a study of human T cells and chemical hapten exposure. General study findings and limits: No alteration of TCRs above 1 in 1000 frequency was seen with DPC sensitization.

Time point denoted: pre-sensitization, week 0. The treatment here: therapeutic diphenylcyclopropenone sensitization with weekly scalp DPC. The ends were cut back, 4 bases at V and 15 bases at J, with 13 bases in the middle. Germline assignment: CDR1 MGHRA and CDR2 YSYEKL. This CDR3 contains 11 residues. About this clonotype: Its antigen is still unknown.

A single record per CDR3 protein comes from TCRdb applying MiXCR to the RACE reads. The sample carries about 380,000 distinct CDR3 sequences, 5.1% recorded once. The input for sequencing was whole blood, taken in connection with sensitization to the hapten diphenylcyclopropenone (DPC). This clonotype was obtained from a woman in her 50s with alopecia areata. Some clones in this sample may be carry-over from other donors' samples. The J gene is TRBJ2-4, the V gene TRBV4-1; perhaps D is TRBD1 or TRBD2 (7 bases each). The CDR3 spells CASSRDREGYF. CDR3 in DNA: TGCGCCAGCAGCCGCGACAGGGAGGGGTACTTC.